These 25 T cell receptor beta chains came from one sample sequenced in a study of identical twins. From the 5' RACE reads, TCRdb called clonotypes with MiXCR, one entry per CDR3 protein. Here the sample spans around 650,000 distinct CDR3 sequences, around 7.5% being singletons. These data were likewise used in another study, on yellow fever vaccine responses in identical twins.

Material for sequencing was PBMCs. The receptors stem from a woman under 30 in good health.

This clonotype was observed at least ten times. The chain is built from TRBV24-1 and TRBJ2-2; the D gene is possibly TRBD2 (5 bases). Germline V lookup: CDR1 KGHDR, CDR2 SFDVKD. The CDR3 is made up of 15 amino acids. Trimming shortened V by 1 base and J by 6 bases, and 11 bases separated the two germline ends. DNA of the CDR3: TGTGCCACCAGTGATTTTCAGCTGGAGGCCGGGGAGCTGTTTTTT. This encodes CATSDFQLEAGELFF.

The V call is TRBV12-3 or TRBV12-4, the J call TRBJ1-3; D remains unclear. V lost 1 base and J lost 0, with 19 bases in between. This CDR3 is 19 amino acids long. The CDR3 DNA follows: TGTGCCAGCAGTTTAGAGGAGTGGCCTCGTCTAGGCTCTGGAAACACCATATATTTT. Translating it yields CASSLEEWPRLGSGNTIYF.

This clonotype showed up many times. This rearrangement joins TRBV20-1 to TRBJ2-5; D is perhaps TRBD2 (6 bases). Germline V gene lookup returns CDR1 DFQATT and CDR2 SNEGSKA (reference sequence). The V and J ends lost 0 bases and 4 bases respectively, with 9 bases between them. The CDR3 has 13 residues. The CDR3 DNA is TGCAGTGCTAGAGATGGGGGGAGAGAGACCCAGTACTTC. Translating gives CSARDGGRETQYF.

This clonotype was detected ten times or more. The chain joins TRBV29-1 to TRBJ2-2; the D is unclear. The germline CDR1 and CDR2 sequences are SQVTM and ANQGSEA. The germline V and J ends were trimmed by 1 base and 4 bases, with 16 bases remaining between them. The CDR3 has 16 amino acids. DNA for the CDR3: TGCAGCGTTGAAGGAGGCACCCCCCCTTCCACCGGGGAGCTGTTTTTT. It translates to CSVEGGTPPSTGELFF.

This clonotype was recorded a few times. The rearrangement links TRBV25-1 to TRBJ2-3, with a weak D call TRBD2 (5 bases). The CDR3 runs to 15 residues. The germline V and J ends were trimmed by 6 bases and 0 bases, with 13 bases remaining between them. Germline V CDR1 and CDR2: MGHDK, SYGVNS. DNA of the CDR3: TGTGCCAGCAGCGCCACGGGATCTAGCACAGATACGCAGTATTTT. Its translation: CASSATGSSTDTQYF.

The J gene is TRBJ2-5, the V gene TRBV6-1; D is ambiguous. With 3 bases removed from V and 1 base from J, the gap between germline ends came to 9 bases. The germline V gene has CDR1 MNHNS and CDR2 SASEGT. CDR3 size: 14 residues. CDR3 DNA sequence: TGTGCCAGCAGTGAGCGCTGGTCCCAAGAGACCCAGTACTTC. As protein: CASSERWSQETQYF.

This chain uses TRBV4-1 with TRBJ2-7; TRBD2 matches at 8 bases. Trimming took 3 bases from V and 2 from J; bases not matched to a gene: 3. CDR3 length: 14 amino acids. CDR1 and CDR2 (germline): MGHRA, YSYEKL. The CDR3 here is CASSHNSGTYEQYF. The CDR3 DNA sequence: TGCGCCAGCAGCCATAATAGCGGGACCTACGAGCAGTACTTC.

This chain links TRBV29-1 with TRBJ2-6; D gene uncertain. Between the trimmed V and J ends, which lost 5 bases and 0 bases, there was a span of 14 bases. The CDR3 runs to 16 residues. Per germline, CDR1 SQVTM and CDR2 ANQGSEA. CDR3: CSVNYRRDSGANVLTF. As DNA, the CDR3 is TGCAGCGTTAATTACCGGAGAGACTCTGGGGCCAACGTCCTGACTTTC. The whole variable domain, remainder taken from reference TRBV29-1 and TRBJ2-6, is SAVISQKPSRDICQRGTSLTIQCQVDSQVTMMFWYRQQPGQSLTLIATANQGSEATYESGFVIDKFPISRPNLTFSTLTVSNMSPEDSSIYLCSVNYRRDSGANVLTFGAGSRLTVL.

This clonotype has only a few counts. The chain combines TRBV27 with TRBJ2-1; TRBD1 aligns across 8 bases. The CDR3 has 15 amino acids. Germline CDR1 and CDR2: MNHEY and SMNVEV (reference sequence). The J segment lost 7 bases and the V segment lost 5 bases, leaving 10 bases of the junction unmatched. The CDR3 loop reads CASSTVIRGRNEQFF. The CDR3 bases are TGTGCCAGCAGTACCGTCATCAGGGGGCGAAATGAGCAGTTCTTC.

This clonotype was counted ten times or more. The chain has TRBV20-1 and TRBJ2-3; the D is unclear. V shed 1 base and J shed 8 bases, with 13 bases lying between them. Germline values: CDR1 DFQATT, CDR2 SNEGSKA (reference sequence). The CDR3 consists of 13 residues. The CDR3 here is CSARATTSTTQYF. In nucleotides, the CDR3 is TGCAGTGCTAGAGCCACTACATCTACTACGCAGTATTTT.

This clonotype was counted only a few times. V and J are TRBV15 and TRBJ2-5; either TRBD1 or TRBD2 may fit D (6 bases each). The CDR3 covers 15 residues. The germline gives CDR1 LNHNV, CDR2 YYDKDF (reference sequence). Trimming shortened V by 1 base and J by 3 bases, and 12 bases separated the two germline ends. The CDR3 here is CATSRAGGRKETQYF. For the CDR3, the DNA is TGTGCCACCAGCAGAGCCGGGGGCAGGAAAGAGACCCAGTACTTC. Drawing the rest from reference TRBV15 and TRBJ2-5, the complete variable domain is DAMVIQNPRYQVTQFGKPVTLSCSQTLNHNVMYWYQQKSSQAPKLLFHYYDKDFNNEADTPDNFQSRRPNTSFCFLDIRSPGLGDTAMYLCATSRAGGRKETQYFGPGTRLLVL.

The sample holds a few counts of this clonotype. The rearrangement joins TRBV9 to TRBJ2-1; D is unclear. The V gene's germline CDR1 is SGDLS and CDR2 YYNGEE. The CDR3 consists of 13 residues. V was shortened by 1 base and J by 5 bases, with 7 bases between the two germline ends. CDR3 bases: TGTGCCAGCAGCGTATTTGTAAACAATGAGCAGTTCTTC. This codes for CASSVFVNNEQFF.

This clonotype was seen a few times. The chain couples TRBV28 to TRBJ2-1, with D possibly matching TRBD2 (6 bases). Germline V gives CDR1 MDHEN, CDR2 SYDVKM. The V end lost 6 bases, the J end lost 9 bases, and 15 bases lay between the germline ends. The CDR3 extends over 13 amino acids. The CDR3 DNA sequence: TGTGCCAGCAGGGCTGGAGGGCTCACTGAGCAGTTCTTC. It specifies CASRAGGLTEQFF.

This clonotype was detected ten times or more. V and J are TRBV7-9 and TRBJ1-5; D unclear. CDR1 and CDR2 (germline): SEHNR, FQNEAQ (reference sequence). Trimming stripped 5 bases from V and 4 bases from J, with 9 bases between. There are 13 residues in the CDR3. DNA of the CDR3: TGTGCCAGCAGCGCCGAAAAAAATCAGCCCCAGCATTTT. Protein product: CASSAEKNQPQHF.

This clonotype was counted between two and nine times. The genes are TRBV18 and TRBJ1-1; 9 nucleotides agree with TRBD1. In germline, CDR1 is KGHSH, CDR2 LQKENI. V gave up 8 bases and J gave up 3 bases; unmatched junction bases: 4. CDR3 length: 13 amino acids. The CDR3 spells CASGQGIDTEAFF. The CDR3 DNA reads TGTGCCAGCGGACAGGGGATTGACACTGAAGCTTTCTTT.

The rearrangement uses TRBV6-1 and TRBJ1-2; tentatively, D is TRBD1 (6 bases). Trimming took off 1 base at V and 0 bases at J, with 9 bases between the two ends. The CDR3 loop spans 15 amino acids. Germline-derived CDR1 and CDR2 are MNHNS and SASEGT. The CDR3 DNA reads TGTGCCAGCAGTGAAGGGGGGCTCCCTAACTATGGCTACACCTTC. As protein: CASSEGGLPNYGYTF.

The J gene is TRBJ1-1, the V gene TRBV10-3; tentatively, D is TRBD1 (5 bases). Trimming stripped 4 bases from V and 4 bases from J, with 10 bases between. The CDR3 contains 13 residues. In germline, CDR1 is ENHRY, CDR2 SYGVKD. The CDR3 protein is CAISGFGGTEAFF. In DNA form, the CDR3 reads TGTGCCATCAGTGGCTTTGGGGGCACTGAAGCTTTCTTT.

This clonotype was counted a few times. This sequence joins TRBV7-2 and TRBJ2-1; weak D call: TRBD2 (6 bases). CDR3 size: 16 residues. Per the germline V gene, CDR1 is SGHTA and CDR2 is FQGNSA. V was shortened by 1 base and J by 1 base, with 11 bases between the two germline ends. CDR3 sequence reads: CASSLGFLASYNEQFF. In nucleotides, the CDR3 is TGTGCCAGCAGCTTAGGGTTTCTAGCGTCCTACAATGAGCAGTTCTTC.

In this sample, this clonotype turned up many times. The chain has TRBV7-2 and TRBJ2-3; a weak D match, TRBD2 (6 bases). Germline V gene sequence: CDR1 SGHTA, CDR2 FQGNSA. Trimming removed 5 bases at V and 2 bases at J, with 11 bases between. The CDR3 has 14 amino acids. The CDR3 reads CASSGSGYTDTQYF. DNA for the CDR3: TGTGCCAGCAGCGGAAGCGGGTACACAGATACGCAGTATTTT.

This clonotype was detected a few times. This chain connects TRBV11-2 to TRBJ2-3; TRBD1 or TRBD2 may be the D gene (5 bases each). This CDR3 comprises 16 residues. The V end lost 3 bases, the J end lost 1 base, and 14 bases lay between the germline ends. Germline V gene sequence: CDR1 SGHAT, CDR2 FQNNGV. CDR3: CASSLSGGARTDTQYF. DNA for the CDR3: TGTGCCAGCAGCTTGAGTGGGGGAGCACGCACAGATACGCAGTATTTT.

The chain couples TRBV7-2 to TRBJ2-7; possible D gene TRBD1, 6 bases. CDR3 length: 14 amino acids. The germline V gene has CDR1 SGHTA and CDR2 FQGNSA. V dropped 3 bases and J dropped 3 bases, with 12 bases sitting between them. CDR3 sequence reads: CASSLDSRFYEQYF. In DNA, the CDR3 is TGTGCCAGCAGCTTGGACAGCCGATTCTACGAGCAGTACTTC.

This clonotype was observed at least ten times. V is TRBV5-1 and J is TRBJ2-5; the match to TRBD1 covers 9 bases. Looked up from germline, CDR1 is SGHRS and CDR2 is YFSETQ. V gave up 3 bases and J gave up 6 bases; unmatched junction bases: 12. The CDR3 sequence is 16 residues long. The CDR3 is CASSSGQGLSRQTQYF. Here the CDR3 DNA reads TGCGCCAGCAGCTCCGGACAGGGGTTAAGCCGGCAGACCCAGTACTTC.

This clonotype was observed at least ten times. This chain connects TRBV27 to TRBJ2-2, with D possibly being TRBD1 (6 bases). This CDR3 comprises 18 residues. V gave up 2 bases and J gave up 0 bases, with 16 bases separating them. CDR1 and CDR2 from the germline V gene are MNHEY and SMNVEV (reference sequence). CDR3 sequence reads: CASSLEGPRTANTGELFF. The CDR3 nucleotides read TGTGCCAGCAGTTTAGAGGGGCCGAGGACAGCGAACACCGGGGAGCTGTTTTTT.

This clonotype was picked up many times. The gene calls are TRBV5-1 and TRBJ2-5, with a tentative D call TRBD1 (5 bases). The CDR3 is made up of 14 amino acids. Per germline, CDR1 SGHRS and CDR2 YFSETQ. Trimming removed 4 bases at V and 2 bases at J, with 12 bases between. The CDR3: CASSPRTLQETQYF. The CDR3 coding sequence is TGCGCCAGCAGCCCCAGGACACTACAAGAGACCCAGTACTTC.

This clonotype was counted ten times or more. The CDR3 sequence is CASSFGTGFEQYV. DNA for the CDR3: TGTGCCAGCAGCTTTGGGACAGGGTTCGAGCAGTACGTC. The chain is built from TRBV5-6 and TRBJ2-7, with TRBD1 matching over 9 bases. CDR1 SGHDT and CDR2 YYEEEE come from the germline V gene. The CDR3 length is 13 residues. V lost 2 bases, J lost 6 bases, and 3 bases stayed unmatched.